These 9 T cell receptor beta chains share one sample of origin, sequenced in a study of OX40 agonist ivuxolimab in advanced cancers. Here immunoSEQ multiplex PCR was the method, and the copy in TCRdb shows in-frame clones only, minus some. The sample includes around 99,000 clones, 90% of them seen just once. Sequencing was performed on CD4+ or CD8+ T cells sorted from blood, taken in a trial of the OX40 agonist ivuxolimab. The receptors stem from an adult with an advanced solid tumor such as melanoma, head and neck, liver or kidney cancer.

V gene TRBV15 combines with J gene TRBJ2-3; TRBD2 aligns across 7 bases. Germline lookup yields CDR1 LNHNV and CDR2 YYDKDF (reference sequence). The CDR3 spans 16 residues. The V segment lost 5 bases and the J segment 2 bases; nucleotides outside the gene matches: 10. CDR3: CATSGGTNHNTDTQYF. Written as DNA, the CDR3 is TGTGCCACCAGCGGGGGGACTAACCATAACACAGATACGCAGTATTTT.

The rearrangement uses TRBV5-1 and TRBJ2-1; 9 bases match TRBD2. CDR3 size: 15 residues. Germline lookup yields CDR1 SGHRS and CDR2 YFSETQ. The trim removed 2 bases at V and 2 bases at J, leaving 2 bases unmatched. CDR3 protein: CASSLQRGAYNEQFF. The CDR3 DNA follows: TGCGCCAGCAGCTTACAGCGGGGGGCCTACAATGAGCAGTTCTTC.

The chain is built from TRBV6-6 and TRBJ2-1; the match to TRBD1 covers 9 bases. This CDR3 has 14 residues. The V segment lost 2 bases and the J segment 8 bases; nucleotides outside the gene matches: 4. The germline gives CDR1 MNHNY, CDR2 SVGAGI (reference sequence). CDR3 region: CASSYTDRGHEQFF. In DNA form, the CDR3 reads TGTGCCAGCAGTTACACGGACAGGGGTCATGAGCAGTTCTTC.

V and J are TRBV6-5 and TRBJ2-5; 7 bases align to TRBD2. CDR1 MNHEY and CDR2 SVGAGI come from the germline V gene. The CDR3 runs 15 residues. V was pared by 2 bases and J by 3 bases, with 6 bases of the junction left unmatched. The CDR3 nucleotides read TGTGCCAGCAGTTACGGGCGGGGGAGAAAAGAGACCCAGTACTTC. It is translated as CASSYGRGRKETQYF.

There are a few counts of this clone. The CDR3 coding sequence is TGTGCCAGCAGCCAAGTCGGGGGCGCAGGAGCCTCTGGAAACACCATATATTTT. Protein sequence: CASSQVGGAGASGNTIYF. The V call is TRBV4-2, the J call TRBJ1-3, with D perhaps TRBD1 (6 bases). Trimming pared 1 base from V and 0 bases from J, leaving 16 bases between. The CDR3 runs 18 residues. Germline CDR1 LGHNA, CDR2 YNFKEQ.

The J gene is TRBJ2-7, the V gene TRBV7-3; a possible D gene is TRBD1 (5 bases). CDR1 is SGHTA and CDR2 is FQGTGA in the germline V gene. The V end lost 1 base, the J end lost 5 bases, and 18 bases lay between the germline ends. The CDR3 runs to 16 residues. The CDR3 bases are TGTGCCAGCAGCTTAAGAAGGGGCAGGTGGTTCCACGAGCAGTACTTC. This sequence encodes CASSLRRGRWFHEQYF.

The table lists this clone with a count of one. The chain links TRBV28 to TRBJ1-1; D is unresolved. The V end was cut by 4 bases, the J end by 0 bases, with 12 bases between. CDR1 and CDR2 (germline): MDHEN, SYDVKM. The CDR3 runs to 15 residues. CDR3 in amino acids: CASSSPRRMNTEAFF. The DNA for the CDR3 is TGTGCCAGCAGTTCCCCTCGACGGATGAACACTGAAGCTTTCTTT. Full variable domain (outside the CDR3, taken from reference TRBV28 and TRBJ1-1): DVKVTQSSRYLVKRTGEKVFLECVQDMDHENMFWYRQDPGLGLRLIYFSYDVKMKEKGDIPEGYSVSREKKERFSLILESASTNQTSMYLCASSSPRRMNTEAFFGQGTRLTVV.

This chain uses TRBV7-9 with TRBJ2-1, with D possibly being TRBD2 (5 bases). Germline V gives CDR1 SEHNR, CDR2 FQNEAQ (reference sequence). The CDR3 runs to 15 residues. V shed 8 bases and J shed 1 base, with 15 bases lying between them. The CDR3 region has the DNA TGTGCCAGCCCCCGGGGAGCCCAATCCTACAATGAGCAGTTCTTC. Amino acid sequence: CASPRGAQSYNEQFF.

This chain links TRBV27 with TRBJ2-7; possible D gene TRBD1, 5 bases. CDR1 is MNHEY and CDR2 is SMNVEV in the germline V gene (reference sequence). Trimming shortened V by 6 bases and J by 2 bases, and 20 bases separated the two germline ends. The CDR3 loop spans 16 amino acids. The DNA for the CDR3 is TGTGCCAGCAGCCCCTCGCATAAGACAGCAACCTACGAGCAGTACTTC. Amino acids: CASSPSHKTATYEQYF.